This passage covers 16 T cell receptor beta chains from one sample sequenced in a study of T cell changes during pregnancy in multiple sclerosis. Produced via immunoSEQ multiplex PCR; TCRdb's table is partial and in-frame only. The repertoire holds 70,000 to 95,000 clones, with 93% as singletons. The sequencing here drew on peripheral blood, taken in the second trimester of pregnancy. These receptors were taken from a female donor with multiple sclerosis, enrolled in a pregnancy study.

Concerning this clone: An end of the junction does not agree with germline; a read error may underlie this. The chain couples TRBV18 to TRBJ1-3, with 7 bases lining up with TRBD1. Germline assignment: CDR1 KGHSH and CDR2 LQKENI. The CDR3 is 14 amino acids. The CDR3 nucleotides read TGTGCCGGCTCACCAGAGGGGGCGCGGAACACCATATATTTT. The encoded protein is CAGSPEGARNTIYF.

V is TRBV9 and J is TRBJ2-2; unclear D gene. Trimming stripped 3 bases from V and 6 bases from J, with 18 bases between. Germline values: CDR1 SGDLS, CDR2 YYNGEE. The CDR3 length is 16 residues. This CDR3 reads CASSASPGRLSGELFF. The CDR3 DNA sequence: TGTGCCAGCAGCGCCTCCCCCGGCAGGTTGTCCGGGGAGCTGTTTTTT. The whole variable domain, remainder taken from reference TRBV9 and TRBJ2-2, is DSGVTQTPKHLITATGQRVTLRCSPRSGDLSVYWYQQSLDQGLQFLIQYYNGEERAKGNILERFSAQQFPDLHSELNLSSLELGDSALYFCASSASPGRLSGELFFGEGSRLTVL.

The chain employs TRBV5-1 and TRBJ2-1; 8 positions match TRBD1. The CDR3 sequence is 17 residues long. The J segment lost 3 bases and the V segment lost 3 bases, leaving 11 bases of the junction unmatched. CDR1 and CDR2 (germline): SGHRS, YFSETQ. The CDR3 nucleotides are TGCGCCAGCAGCTCTGGCGACAGGGGATCTCTCTACAATGAGCAGTTCTTC. Translation gives CASSSGDRGSLYNEQFF.

V and J are TRBV6-4 and TRBJ2-3; 12 bases map to TRBD2. The V segment lost 4 bases and the J segment 3 bases; nucleotides outside the gene matches: 2. This CDR3 has 15 amino acids. CDR1 is MRHNA and CDR2 is SNTAGT in the germline V gene. The CDR3 DNA is TGTGCCAGCAGTGCTAGCGGGGGGGGGACAGATACGCAGTATTTT. Amino acid sequence: CASSASGGGTDTQYF.

V and J are TRBV27 and TRBJ2-7, with a tentative D call TRBD2 (5 bases). V lost 4 bases and J lost 0, with 10 bases in between. Germline V CDR1 and CDR2: MNHEY, SMNVEV (reference sequence). This CDR3 contains 14 residues. The DNA for the CDR3 is TGTGCCAGCAGTTACGAGGGTAGCTCCTACGAGCAGTACTTC. This gives the protein CASSYEGSSYEQYF.

The chain employs TRBV19 and TRBJ2-3; 8 positions match TRBD1. The CDR3 totals 16 residues. Germline CDR1 reads LNHDA; CDR2 reads SQIVND (reference sequence). The V gene end was trimmed by 2 bases and the J gene end by 5 bases; junction bases not matched to a gene: 9. Here the CDR3 DNA reads TGTGCCAGTAGTATAAGTGGCCAGGGGGCGAGAGATACGCAGTATTTT. This translates into CASSISGQGARDTQYF.

The chain has TRBV5-1 and TRBJ1-1; unclear D gene. V was shortened by 4 bases and J by 7 bases, with 14 bases between the two germline ends. Germline-derived CDR1 and CDR2 are SGHRS and YFSETQ. This CDR3 spans 13 amino acids. The CDR3 coding sequence is TGCGCCAGCAGCAGTCGGCTGCGGAATGAAGCTTTCTTT. Protein: CASSSRLRNEAFF.

The rearrangement joins TRBV27 to TRBJ1-2; 10 nucleotides match TRBD1. The J segment lost 3 bases and the V segment lost 5 bases, leaving 6 bases of the junction unmatched. The CDR3 spans 15 residues. Germline assignment: CDR1 MNHEY and CDR2 SMNVEV (reference sequence). CDR3 residues: CASSTGGQGDYGYTF. In nucleotides, the CDR3 is TGTGCCAGCAGTACCGGCGGACAGGGGGACTATGGCTACACCTTC.

The CDR3 nucleotides read TGTGCCAGCAGTCATCAGGGGGGCAATCAGCCCCAGCATTTT. Residues: CASSHQGGNQPQHF. The chain employs TRBV6-5 and TRBJ1-5, with 7 bases fitting TRBD1. Germline CDR1 and CDR2: MNHEY and SVGAGI. This CDR3 spans 14 amino acids. Trimming cost V 5 bases and J 2 bases; bases outside gene matches: 3.

The chain is built from TRBV5-1 and TRBJ2-7; 12 bases match TRBD2. The CDR3 extends over 14 amino acids. Germline V CDR1 and CDR2: SGHRS, YFSETQ. The trim removed 4 bases at V and 3 bases at J, leaving 2 bases unmatched. The CDR3 DNA reads TGCGCCAGCAGCCCGACTAGCGGGAGCTACGAGCAGTACTTC. Amino acid sequence: CASSPTSGSYEQYF.

The chain employs TRBV7-8 and TRBJ2-6; possible D gene TRBD1, 6 bases. Trimming removed 1 base from V and 0 bases from J, with 10 bases in between. Germline V gene data show CDR1 as SGHVS and CDR2 as FQNEAQ. The CDR3 runs 17 residues. The CDR3 sequence is CASSLGGPLSGANVLTF. In nucleotides, the CDR3 is TGTGCCAGCAGCTTAGGGGGGCCCCTCTCTGGGGCCAACGTCCTGACTTTC.

The J gene is TRBJ2-1, the V gene TRBV6-5, with 11 bases fitting TRBD2. Germline V gene data show CDR1 as MNHEY and CDR2 as SVGAGI. Unmatched junction bases numbered 9, after V lost 5 bases and J lost 9 bases. The CDR3 has 15 residues. CDR3 coding DNA: TGTGCCAGCAGTCCCTTTAGCGGGGGGGCCGGTGAGCAGTTCTTC. Residues: CASSPFSGGAGEQFF.

The chain recombines TRBV5-4 with TRBJ1-1; 8 nucleotides align to TRBD1. Per germline, CDR1 SGHNT and CDR2 YYREEE (reference sequence). With V trimmed by 1 base and J by 4 bases, 3 bases remained unmatched. CDR3 length equals 14 residues. The CDR3 DNA reads as TGTGCCAGCAGCTTGCAGGGGGCAGGCACTGAAGCTTTCTTT. It codes for CASSLQGAGTEAFF.

This clone appeared a single time. The J gene is TRBJ1-2, the V gene TRBV5-6, with a possible D match to TRBD1 (6 bases). The CDR3 is 13 amino acids. Germline V gene sequence: CDR1 SGHDT, CDR2 YYEEEE. V was clipped by 4 bases and J by 5 bases, with 12 bases between them. The CDR3 here is CASSGGQTYGYTF. Here the CDR3 DNA reads TGTGCCAGCAGCGGAGGACAGACATATGGCTACACCTTC.

The chain carries TRBV6-1 and TRBJ2-3; D ambiguous. This CDR3 is built from 13 residues. With 7 bases removed from V and 3 bases from J, the gap between germline ends came to 11 bases. Germline CDR1 MNHNS, CDR2 SASEGT. Here the CDR3 DNA reads TGTGCCAGCACCCTTTTATTGACAGATACGCAGTATTTT. Translated: CASTLLLTDTQYF.

The sample holds a few counts of this clone. This chain links TRBV7-9 with TRBJ1-5; D is unclear. The germline CDR1 and CDR2 sequences are SEHNR and FQNEAQ (reference sequence). V dropped 0 bases and J dropped 3 bases, with 6 bases sitting between them. CDR3 size: 14 residues. CDR3 protein: CASSLAEANQPQHF. CDR3 bases: TGTGCCAGCAGCTTAGCAGAAGCCAATCAGCCCCAGCATTTT.